In this sample, the clone carrying this TCR beta chain turned up many times. This sample was taken from a study of regulatory T cells in long-lasting Graves disease. Time point defined: persistent/refractory GD, antithyroid drugs over 5 years with positive TRAb. After RNA was extracted from PBMCs, the TCR library was made from it. CDR3 regions were amplified by Arm-PCR using iRepertoire HTBI primers to build TCR beta libraries. TCRdb fed the multiplex PCR reads into MiXCR, producing one record per CDR3 protein. Here the sample spans roughly 400,000 distinct CDR3 sequences, more than 20% being singletons. Sequenced here: peripheral blood mononuclear cells (PBMCs), sampled when the disease was refractory, from a patient treated with antithyroid drugs. This receptor was obtained from a female donor with Graves disease.

The chain's CDR3 is CASSGTGQYEQYF. The CDR3 nucleotides read TGTGCCAGCAGCGGGACAGGGCAGTACGAGCAGTACTTC. The chain recombines TRBV2 with TRBJ2-7; 9 bases agree with TRBD1. The CDR3 sequence is 13 residues long. With V trimmed by 6 bases and J by 4 bases, 4 bases remained unmatched. The V gene's germline CDR1 is SNHLY and CDR2 FYNNEI.